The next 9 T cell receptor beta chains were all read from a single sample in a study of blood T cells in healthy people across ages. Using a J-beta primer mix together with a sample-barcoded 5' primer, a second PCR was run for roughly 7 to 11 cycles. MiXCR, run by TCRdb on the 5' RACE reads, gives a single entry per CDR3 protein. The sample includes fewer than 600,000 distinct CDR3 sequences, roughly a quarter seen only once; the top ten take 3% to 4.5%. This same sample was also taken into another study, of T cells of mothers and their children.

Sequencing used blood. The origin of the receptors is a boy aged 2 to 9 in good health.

The CDR3: CSARDRTSQETQYF. In DNA form, the CDR3 reads TGCAGTGCTAGAGACAGGACCAGTCAAGAGACCCAGTACTTC. The V call is TRBV20-1, the J call TRBJ2-5; the D is unclear. Trimming took off 0 bases at V and 2 bases at J, with 10 bases between the two ends. The CDR3 loop spans 14 amino acids. CDR1 and CDR2 from the germline V gene are DFQATT and SNEGSKA (reference sequence).

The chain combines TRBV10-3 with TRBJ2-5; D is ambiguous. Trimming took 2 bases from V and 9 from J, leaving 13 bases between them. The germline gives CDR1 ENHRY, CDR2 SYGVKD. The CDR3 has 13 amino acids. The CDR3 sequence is CAISERNRTAQYF. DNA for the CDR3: TGTGCCATCAGTGAGCGGAACCGTACGGCCCAGTACTTC.

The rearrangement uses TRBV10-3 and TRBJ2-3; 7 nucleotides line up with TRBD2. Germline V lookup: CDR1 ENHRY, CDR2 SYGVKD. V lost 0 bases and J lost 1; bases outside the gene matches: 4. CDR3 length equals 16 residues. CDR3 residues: CAISESRAGGTDTQYF. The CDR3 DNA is TGTGCCATCAGTGAGTCCAGGGCGGGAGGCACAGATACGCAGTATTTT.

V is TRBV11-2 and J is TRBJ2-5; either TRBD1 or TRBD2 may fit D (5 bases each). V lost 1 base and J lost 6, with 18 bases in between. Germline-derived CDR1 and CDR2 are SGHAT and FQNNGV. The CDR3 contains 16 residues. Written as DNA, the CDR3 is TGTGCCAGCAGCTTAGTGGGGGATTGGGAGAGTAAGACCCAGTACTTC. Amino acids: CASSLVGDWESKTQYF.

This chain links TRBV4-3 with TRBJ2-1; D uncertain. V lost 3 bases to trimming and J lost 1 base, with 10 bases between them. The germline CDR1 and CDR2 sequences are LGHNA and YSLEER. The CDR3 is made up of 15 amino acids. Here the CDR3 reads CASSQTQRSYNEQFF. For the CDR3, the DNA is TGCGCCAGCAGCCAGACTCAACGGTCCTACAATGAGCAGTTCTTC.

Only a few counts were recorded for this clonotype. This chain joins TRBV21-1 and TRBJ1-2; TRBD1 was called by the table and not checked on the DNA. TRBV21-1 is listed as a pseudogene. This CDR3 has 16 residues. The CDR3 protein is CASSKNWDRGDYGYTF. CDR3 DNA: TGTGCCAGCAGCAAAAATTGGGACAGGGGTGACTATGGCTACACCTTC.

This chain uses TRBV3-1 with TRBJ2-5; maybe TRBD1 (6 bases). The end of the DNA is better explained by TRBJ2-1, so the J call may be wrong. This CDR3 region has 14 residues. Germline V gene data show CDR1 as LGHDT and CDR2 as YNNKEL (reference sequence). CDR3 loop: CASSQAQGLDEQFF. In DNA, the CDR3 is TGTGCCAGCAGCCAAGCACAGGGATTGGATGAGCAGTTCTTC.

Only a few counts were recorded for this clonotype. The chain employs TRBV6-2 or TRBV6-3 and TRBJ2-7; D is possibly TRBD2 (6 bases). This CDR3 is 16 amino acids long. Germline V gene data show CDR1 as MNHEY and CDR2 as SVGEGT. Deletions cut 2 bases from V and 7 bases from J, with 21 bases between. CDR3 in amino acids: CASSYRRGTTGSEQYF. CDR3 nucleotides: TGTGCCAGCAGTTACCGCCGGGGGACCACGGGGTCGGAGCAGTACTTC.

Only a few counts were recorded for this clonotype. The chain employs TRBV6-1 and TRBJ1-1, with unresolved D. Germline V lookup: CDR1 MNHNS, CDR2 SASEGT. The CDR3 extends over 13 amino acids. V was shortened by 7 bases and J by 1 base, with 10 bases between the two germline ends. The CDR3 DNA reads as TGTGCCAGCACCCCTGCCCGGAACACTGAAGCTTTCTTT. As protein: CASTPARNTEAFF.